A single sample gave rise to the 2 T cell receptor beta chains below, sequenced in a study of human T cells and chemical hapten exposure. TCRdb passed the RACE reads through MiXCR, listing each CDR3 protein once. This sample has tens of thousands of distinct CDR3 sequences, with around 30% found just once. The time point denotes: patch test 1, 2 weeks after DPC sensitization. Indicated treatment: therapeutic diphenylcyclopropenone sensitization with weekly scalp DPC. Sequenced here: whole blood, sampled in connection with sensitization to the hapten diphenylcyclopropenone (DPC). The receptors here all came from a man aged 40-49 years with alopecia areata. Some clones in this sample may be carry-over from other donors' samples.

This clonotype was counted only a few times. This chain connects TRBV30 to TRBJ2-1; 13 bases line up with TRBD2. Germline CDR1 reads GTSNPN; CDR2 reads SVGIG (reference sequence). V was pared by 3 bases and J by 9 bases, with 5 bases of the junction left unmatched. The CDR3 spans 14 residues. CDR3 DNA sequence: TGTGCCTGGAGAACCGGACTAGCGGGAGTTGAGCAGTTCTTC. It codes for CAWRTGLAGVEQFF.

This clonotype was seen ten or more times. The rearrangement links TRBV28 to TRBJ2-7, with 7 nucleotides matching TRBD1. Germline CDR1 MDHEN, CDR2 SYDVKM. The CDR3 length is 13 residues. V dropped 7 bases and J dropped 5; count of bases not matched to a gene: 8. The CDR3 DNA follows: TGTGCCAGCATCCGACAGGGCGTAAACGAGCAGTACTTC. Translation gives CASIRQGVNEQYF.